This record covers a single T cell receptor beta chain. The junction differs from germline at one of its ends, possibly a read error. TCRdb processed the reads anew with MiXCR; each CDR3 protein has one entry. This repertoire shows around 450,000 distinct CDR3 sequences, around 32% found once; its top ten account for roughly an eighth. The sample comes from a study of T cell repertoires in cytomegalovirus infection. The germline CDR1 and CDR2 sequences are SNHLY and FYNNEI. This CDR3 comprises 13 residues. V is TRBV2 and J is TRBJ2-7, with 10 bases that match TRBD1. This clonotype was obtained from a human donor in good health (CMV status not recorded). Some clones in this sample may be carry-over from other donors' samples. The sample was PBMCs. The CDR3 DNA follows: TGTGACAGCACCGGGACAGGGGACTACGAGCAGTACTTC. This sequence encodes CDSTGTGDYEQYF.